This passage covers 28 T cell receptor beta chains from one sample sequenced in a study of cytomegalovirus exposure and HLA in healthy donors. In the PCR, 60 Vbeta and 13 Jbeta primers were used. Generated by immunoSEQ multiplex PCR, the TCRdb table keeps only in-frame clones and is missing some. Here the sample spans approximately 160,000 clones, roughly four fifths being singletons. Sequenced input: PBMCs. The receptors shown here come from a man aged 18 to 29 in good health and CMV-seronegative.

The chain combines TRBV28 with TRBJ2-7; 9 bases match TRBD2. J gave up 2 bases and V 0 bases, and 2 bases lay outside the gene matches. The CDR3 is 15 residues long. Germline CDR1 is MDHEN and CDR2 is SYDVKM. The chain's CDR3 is CASSLWTSGTYEQYF. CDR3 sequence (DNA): TGTGCCAGCAGTTTATGGACTAGCGGAACCTACGAGCAGTACTTC.

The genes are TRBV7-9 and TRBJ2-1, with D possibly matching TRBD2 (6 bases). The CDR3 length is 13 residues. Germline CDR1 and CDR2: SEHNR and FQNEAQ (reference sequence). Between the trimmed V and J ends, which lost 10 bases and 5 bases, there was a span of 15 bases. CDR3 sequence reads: CANRLVAHNEQFF. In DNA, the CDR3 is TGTGCCAACAGACTAGTTGCCCACAATGAGCAGTTCTTC.

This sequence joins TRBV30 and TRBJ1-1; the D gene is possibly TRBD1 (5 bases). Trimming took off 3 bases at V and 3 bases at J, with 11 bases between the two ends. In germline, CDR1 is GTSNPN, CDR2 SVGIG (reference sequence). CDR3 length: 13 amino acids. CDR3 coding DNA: TGTGCCTGGAGCCTCTTACAGGACACTGAAGCTTTCTTT. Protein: CAWSLLQDTEAFF.

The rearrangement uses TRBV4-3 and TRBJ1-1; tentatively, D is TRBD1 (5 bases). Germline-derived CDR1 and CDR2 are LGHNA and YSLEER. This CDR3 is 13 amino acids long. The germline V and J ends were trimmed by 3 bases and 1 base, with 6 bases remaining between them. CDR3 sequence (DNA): TGCGCCAGCAGCCAGGGGGGGAACACTGAAGCTTTCTTT. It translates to CASSQGGNTEAFF.

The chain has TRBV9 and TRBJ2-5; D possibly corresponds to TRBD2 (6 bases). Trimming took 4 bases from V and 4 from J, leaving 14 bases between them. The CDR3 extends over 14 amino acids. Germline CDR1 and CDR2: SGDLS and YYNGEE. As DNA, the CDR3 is TGTGCCAGCAGCCCACAGGCGGGGCCAGAGACCCAGTACTTC. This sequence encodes CASSPQAGPETQYF.

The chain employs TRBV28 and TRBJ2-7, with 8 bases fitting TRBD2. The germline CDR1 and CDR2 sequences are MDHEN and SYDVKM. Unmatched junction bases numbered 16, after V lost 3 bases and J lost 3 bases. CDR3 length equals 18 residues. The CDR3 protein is CASSFSGRDGYVVYEQYF. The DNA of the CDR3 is TGTGCCAGCAGTTTCAGCGGGAGAGATGGATACGTAGTCTACGAGCAGTACTTC.

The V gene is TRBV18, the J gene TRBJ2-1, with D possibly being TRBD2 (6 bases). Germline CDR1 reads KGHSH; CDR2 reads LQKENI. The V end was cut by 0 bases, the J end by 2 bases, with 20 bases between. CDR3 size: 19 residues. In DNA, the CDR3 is TGTGCCAGCTCACCACCGTTTTACAGAGGGACTTCTACCTACAATGAGCAGTTCTTC. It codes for CASSPPFYRGTSTYNEQFF.

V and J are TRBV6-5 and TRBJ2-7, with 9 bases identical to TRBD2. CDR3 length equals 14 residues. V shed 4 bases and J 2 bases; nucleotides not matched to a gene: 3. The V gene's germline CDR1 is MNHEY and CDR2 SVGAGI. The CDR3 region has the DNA TGTGCCAGCAGTTCGACTAGCGGCACCTACGAGCAGTACTTC. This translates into CASSSTSGTYEQYF.

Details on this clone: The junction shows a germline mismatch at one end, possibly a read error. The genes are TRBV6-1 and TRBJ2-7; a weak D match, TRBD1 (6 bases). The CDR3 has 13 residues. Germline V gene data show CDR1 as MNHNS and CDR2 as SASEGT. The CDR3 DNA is TGTGCCAGCAGGACCAAGGGGGACGTTCGGACTGGCTTC. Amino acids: CASRTKGDVRTGF.

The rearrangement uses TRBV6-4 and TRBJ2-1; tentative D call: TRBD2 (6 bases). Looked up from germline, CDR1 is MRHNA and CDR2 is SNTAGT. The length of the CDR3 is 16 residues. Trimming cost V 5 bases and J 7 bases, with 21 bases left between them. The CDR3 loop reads CASSSNPGVIANEQFF. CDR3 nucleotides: TGTGCCAGCAGTTCCAACCCGGGGGTTATCGCAAATGAGCAGTTCTTC.

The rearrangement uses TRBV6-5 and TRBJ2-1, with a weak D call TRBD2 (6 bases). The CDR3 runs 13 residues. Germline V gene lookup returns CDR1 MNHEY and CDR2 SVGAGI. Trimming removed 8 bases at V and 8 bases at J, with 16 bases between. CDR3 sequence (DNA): TGTGCCAGCTCTTCTAGCGTGGGTTATGAGCAGTTCTTC. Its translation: CASSSSVGYEQFF.

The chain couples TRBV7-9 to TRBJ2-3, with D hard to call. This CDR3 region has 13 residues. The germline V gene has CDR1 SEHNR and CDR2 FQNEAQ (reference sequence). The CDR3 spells CSVRSFPVDTQYF. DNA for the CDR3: TGTTCCGTTCGCTCTTTCCCGGTCGATACGCAGTATTTT.

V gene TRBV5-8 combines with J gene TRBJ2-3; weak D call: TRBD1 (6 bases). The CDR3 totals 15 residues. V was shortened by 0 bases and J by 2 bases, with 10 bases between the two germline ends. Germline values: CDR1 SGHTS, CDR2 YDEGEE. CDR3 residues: CASSLGGLDTDTQYF. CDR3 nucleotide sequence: TGTGCCAGCAGCTTGGGGGGGCTTGACACAGATACGCAGTATTTT.

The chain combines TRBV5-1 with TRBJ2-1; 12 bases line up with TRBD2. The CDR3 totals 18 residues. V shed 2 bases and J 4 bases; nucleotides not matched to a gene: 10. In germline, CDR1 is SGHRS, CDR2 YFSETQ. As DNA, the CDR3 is TGCGCCAGCAGCTTTAGGTCTAGCGGGAGGGCCGTATACAATGAGCAGTTCTTC. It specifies CASSFRSSGRAVYNEQFF.

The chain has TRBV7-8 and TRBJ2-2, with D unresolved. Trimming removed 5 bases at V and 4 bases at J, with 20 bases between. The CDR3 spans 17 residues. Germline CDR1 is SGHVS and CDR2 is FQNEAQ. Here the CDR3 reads CASSPISLTLFTGELFF. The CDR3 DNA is TGTGCCAGCAGCCCAATTAGTCTAACCCTCTTCACCGGGGAGCTGTTTTTT.

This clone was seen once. CDR3 bases: TGCGCCAGCAGCTTGGCCCGGGGAGGGGCCTCCTACAATGAGCAGTTCTTC. This encodes CASSLARGGASYNEQFF. The chain carries TRBV5-1 and TRBJ2-1; 7 bases match TRBD2. The CDR3 contains 17 residues. With V trimmed by 0 bases and J by 0 bases, 6 bases remained unmatched. CDR1 SGHRS and CDR2 YFSETQ come from the germline V gene.

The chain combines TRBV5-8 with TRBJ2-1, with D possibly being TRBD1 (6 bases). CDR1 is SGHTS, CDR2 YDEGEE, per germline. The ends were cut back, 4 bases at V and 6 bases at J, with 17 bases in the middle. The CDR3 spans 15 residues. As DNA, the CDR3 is TGTGCCAGCAGCCTTTGGGGCCAGGGGCCCAATGAGCAGTTCTTC. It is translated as CASSLWGQGPNEQFF.

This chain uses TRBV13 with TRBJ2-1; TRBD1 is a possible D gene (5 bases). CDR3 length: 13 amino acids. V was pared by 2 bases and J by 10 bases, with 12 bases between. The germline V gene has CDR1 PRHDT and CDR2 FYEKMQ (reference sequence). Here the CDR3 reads CASSLTDSPEQFF. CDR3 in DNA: TGTGCCAGCAGCTTAACCGACAGTCCCGAGCAGTTCTTC.

This chain's CDR3 is CSIRPGEEAFF. CDR3 nucleotides: TGCAGCATACGACCGGGGGAGGAAGCTTTCTTT. The genes are TRBV29-1 and TRBJ1-1; D possibly corresponds to TRBD1 (5 bases). Trimming left V 8 bases short and J 8 bases short, with 15 bases between. CDR3 length: 11 residues. Germline V gene data show CDR1 as SQVTM and CDR2 as ANQGSEA. Looking up the rest from reference TRBV29-1 and TRBJ1-1 gives the full variable domain: SAVISQKPSRDICQRGTSLTIQCQVDSQVTMMFWYRQQPGQSLTLIATANQGSEATYESGFVIDKFPISRPNLTFSTLTVSNMSPEDSSIYLCSIRPGEEAFFGQGTRLTVV.

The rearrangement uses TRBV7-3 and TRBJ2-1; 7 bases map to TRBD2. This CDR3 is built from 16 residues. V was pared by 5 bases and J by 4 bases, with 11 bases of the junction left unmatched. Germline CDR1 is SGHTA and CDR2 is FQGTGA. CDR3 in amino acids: CASSQYSGTIYNEQFF. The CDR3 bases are TGTGCCAGCAGCCAATACTCCGGGACTATATACAATGAGCAGTTCTTC.

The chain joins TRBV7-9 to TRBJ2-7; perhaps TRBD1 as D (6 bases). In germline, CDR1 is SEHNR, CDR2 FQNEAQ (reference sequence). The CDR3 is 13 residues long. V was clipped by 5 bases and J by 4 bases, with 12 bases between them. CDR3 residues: CASSARTAYEQYF. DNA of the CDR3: TGTGCCAGCAGCGCCCGGACAGCGTACGAGCAGTACTTC.

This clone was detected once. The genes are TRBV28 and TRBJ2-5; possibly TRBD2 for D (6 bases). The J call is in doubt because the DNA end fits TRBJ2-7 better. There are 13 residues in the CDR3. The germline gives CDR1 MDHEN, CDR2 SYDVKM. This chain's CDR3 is CASSNGRGGEQYF. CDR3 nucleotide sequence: TGTGCCAGCAGCAACGGGAGAGGTGGCGAGCAGTACTTC.

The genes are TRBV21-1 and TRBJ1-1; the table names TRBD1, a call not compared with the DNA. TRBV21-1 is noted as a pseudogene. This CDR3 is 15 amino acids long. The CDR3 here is CARKQGATRNTEAFF. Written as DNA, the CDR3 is TGTGCCAGAAAACAGGGGGCAACTCGGAACACTGAAGCTTTCTTT.

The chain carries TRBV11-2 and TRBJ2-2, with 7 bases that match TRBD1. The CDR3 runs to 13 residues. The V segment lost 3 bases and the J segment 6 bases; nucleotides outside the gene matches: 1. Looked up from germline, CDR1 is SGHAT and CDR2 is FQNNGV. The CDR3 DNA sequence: TGTGCCAGCAGCTTCCAGGGGGCCGGGGAGCTGTTTTTT. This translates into CASSFQGAGELFF. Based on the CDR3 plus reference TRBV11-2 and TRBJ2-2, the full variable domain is EAGVAQSPRYKIIEKRQSVAFWCNPISGHATLYWYQQILGQGPKLLIQFQNNGVVDDSQLPKDRFSAERLKGVDSTLKIQPAKLEDSAVYLCASSFQGAGELFFGEGSRLTVL.

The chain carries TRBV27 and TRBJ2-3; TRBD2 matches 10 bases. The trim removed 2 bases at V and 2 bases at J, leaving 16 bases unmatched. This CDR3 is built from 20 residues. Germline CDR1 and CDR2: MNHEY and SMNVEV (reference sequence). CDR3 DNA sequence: TGTGCCAGCAGTTTAAGCTCGTCTAGCGGGAGTATATCATACACAGATACGCAGTATTTT. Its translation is CASSLSSSSGSISYTDTQYF.

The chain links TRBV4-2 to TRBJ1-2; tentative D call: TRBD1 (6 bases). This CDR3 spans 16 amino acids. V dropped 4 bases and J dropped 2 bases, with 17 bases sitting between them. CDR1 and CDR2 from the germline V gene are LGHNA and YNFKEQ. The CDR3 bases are TGTGCCAGCAGCCCACCCACGGTAGACAGGAACTATGGCTACACCTTC. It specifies CASSPPTVDRNYGYTF.

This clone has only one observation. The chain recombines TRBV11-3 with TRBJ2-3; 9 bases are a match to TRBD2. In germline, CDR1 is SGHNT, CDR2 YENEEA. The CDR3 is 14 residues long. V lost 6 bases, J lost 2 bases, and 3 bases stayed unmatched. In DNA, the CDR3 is TGTGCCAGCAGTAGGACTAGCGTCACAGATACGCAGTATTTT. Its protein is CASSRTSVTDTQYF. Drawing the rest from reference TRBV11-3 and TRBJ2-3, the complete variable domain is EAGVVQSPRYKIIEKKQPVAFWCNPISGHNTLYWYLQNLGQGPELLIRYENEEAVDDSQLPKDRFSAERLKGVDSTLKIQPAELGDSAVYLCASSRTSVTDTQYFGPGTRLTVL.

The CDR3 spells CASSPDRDLSGANVLTF. The CDR3 DNA reads as TGTGCCAGCAGCCCCGACAGGGACCTCTCTGGGGCCAACGTCCTGACTTTC. This chain uses TRBV4-2 with TRBJ2-6; 7 nucleotides agree with TRBD1. This CDR3 comprises 17 residues. CDR1 LGHNA and CDR2 YNFKEQ come from the germline V gene. V shed 4 bases and J 0 bases; nucleotides not matched to a gene: 6.